The 25 T cell receptor beta chains below were found in one sample sequenced in a study of cytomegalovirus exposure and HLA in healthy donors. The primer mix had 60 Vbeta and 13 Jbeta primers. The assay was immunoSEQ multiplex PCR, and TCRdb's table has in-frame clones only and misses some. In the table there are under 200,000 clones, around 75% of which are singletons. The sample taken for sequencing was PBMCs. The receptors were gathered from a woman between 25 and 40 years old in good health and CMV-seronegative.

The chain has TRBV6-4 and TRBJ2-3; 7 nucleotides match TRBD2. J gave up 2 bases and V 2 bases, and 1 base lay outside the gene matches. The CDR3 length is 14 residues. CDR1 and CDR2 (germline): MRHNA, SNTAGT. In DNA, the CDR3 is TGTGCCAGCAGTGACGGGGGGGTCACAGATACGCAGTATTTT. The encoded protein is CASSDGGVTDTQYF.

The V gene is TRBV6-1, the J gene TRBJ2-7; D gene uncertain. CDR1 MNHNS and CDR2 SASEGT come from the germline V gene. The CDR3 covers 13 residues. Trimming left V 10 bases short and J 4 bases short, with 17 bases between. The CDR3 loop is CAIRHLGAYEQYF. In DNA form, the CDR3 reads TGTGCCATCCGACACTTGGGTGCTTACGAGCAGTACTTC.

V is TRBV5-5 and J is TRBJ1-3; 7 bases are a match to TRBD1. Trimming at V came to 6 bases and at J to 2 bases, leaving 5 bases not matched to a gene. The CDR3 has 14 residues. Germline CDR1 is SGHKS and CDR2 is YYEKEE (reference sequence). CDR3: CASIEQGTGNTIYF. Written as DNA, the CDR3 is TGTGCCAGCATCGAACAGGGGACTGGAAACACCATATATTTT.

The chain recombines TRBV4-1 with TRBJ1-1; unclear D gene. The CDR3 length is 17 residues. Germline CDR1 and CDR2: MGHRA and YSYEKL. Trimming left V 4 bases short and J 0 bases short, with 18 bases between. The CDR3 region has the DNA TGCGCCAGCAGCCTATACAGCTTACTTTACATGAACACTGAAGCTTTCTTT. Translating it yields CASSLYSLLYMNTEAFF.

This clone appeared once. The chain combines TRBV27 with TRBJ2-7; perhaps TRBD2 as D (5 bases). The V end was cut by 5 bases, the J end by 2 bases, with 13 bases between. The CDR3 has 14 amino acids. CDR1 is MNHEY and CDR2 is SMNVEV in the germline V gene (reference sequence). The CDR3 sequence is CASSPGGPTYEQYF. The DNA for the CDR3 is TGTGCCAGCAGTCCCGGAGGTCCCACCTACGAGCAGTACTTC.

Of note for this clone: Additional DNA sequences in this sample encode the identical CDR3. This chain connects TRBV19 to TRBJ1-2; D may be TRBD1 (5 bases). The CDR3 sequence is 14 residues long. Trimming cost V 3 bases and J 0 bases, with 8 bases left between them. The germline CDR1 and CDR2 sequences are LNHDA and SQIVND (reference sequence). The CDR3 spells CASSIGRANYGYTF. CDR3 sequence (DNA): TGTGCCAGTAGTATCGGCAGGGCTAACTATGGCTACACCTTC.

This rearrangement joins TRBV10-3 to TRBJ2-7; 8 bases match TRBD1. The CDR3 consists of 13 residues. With 4 bases clipped from V and 6 bases from J, the junction kept 5 bases outside the gene matches. Germline CDR1 reads ENHRY; CDR2 reads SYGVKD. In nucleotides, the CDR3 is TGTGCCATCAGTGCTGGCGGACAGGGCGAGCAGTACTTC. It codes for CAISAGGQGEQYF.

The V and J genes are TRBV21-1 and TRBJ2-1; TRBD2, the table's D call, was not compared with the DNA. TRBV21-1 is marked as a pseudogene. The length of the CDR3 is 14 residues. The DNA of the CDR3 is TGTGCCAGCAGAAAAGCAAGGAGGTTTATCCTCGGGTTCTTC. It is translated as CASRKARRFILGFF.

About this clone: One end of the junction does not line up with germline, which may come from a read error. The rearrangement joins TRBV9 to TRBJ2-2, with TRBD2 matching 12 bases. Germline V CDR1 and CDR2: SGDLS, YYNGEE. The CDR3 is 15 amino acids. The DNA of the CDR3 is TGTGCCAGCAGCTGGACTAGCGGGAACCCCGGGGAGCTGTTTTTT. Protein: CASSWTSGNPGELFF.

The table lists this clone with a few counts. This chain joins TRBV6-6 and TRBJ1-3, with TRBD1 matching 10 bases. In germline, CDR1 is MNHNY, CDR2 SVGAGI (reference sequence). The CDR3 loop spans 16 amino acids. V trimming: 5 bases; J trimming: 0 bases; junction bases outside the gene matches: 4. CDR3 in amino acids: CASSRQGALSGNTIYF. The CDR3 DNA reads TGTGCCAGCAGTCGACAGGGGGCCCTCTCTGGAAACACCATATATTTT.

This sequence joins TRBV7-2 and TRBJ2-5; tentatively, D is TRBD2 (5 bases). V lost 4 bases and J lost 5, with 11 bases in between. Germline V gene sequence: CDR1 SGHTA, CDR2 FQGNSA. The length of the CDR3 is 13 residues. The CDR3 is CASSSNWEETQYF. The CDR3 nucleotides read TGTGCCAGCAGCTCCAACTGGGAGGAGACCCAGTACTTC. Based on the CDR3 plus reference TRBV7-2 and TRBJ2-5, the full variable domain is GAGVSQSPSNKVTEKGKDVELRCDPISGHTALYWYRQSLGQGLEFLIYFQGNSAPDKSGLPSDRFSAERTGGSVSTLTIQRTQQEDSAVYLCASSSNWEETQYFGPGTRLLVL.

This chain uses TRBV11-1 with TRBJ2-3; D is unresolved. Deletions cut 0 bases from V and 3 bases from J, with 10 bases between. The V gene's germline CDR1 is SGHAT and CDR2 FQDESV (reference sequence). The length of the CDR3 is 15 residues. The CDR3 bases are TGTGCCAGCAGCTTAGCGCATGGCAGGACAGATACGCAGTATTTT. This sequence encodes CASSLAHGRTDTQYF.

This clone was seen more than once but under ten times. This chain uses TRBV10-1 with TRBJ2-3, with 11 bases fitting TRBD2. CDR3 length: 17 residues. Trimming at V came to 9 bases and at J to 6 bases, leaving 17 bases not matched to a gene. Germline V lookup: CDR1 WNHNN, CDR2 SYGVQD (reference sequence). The CDR3 region has the DNA TGCGCCAGACTTTCGGGACTAGCGGCCACTGATACGGATACGCAGTATTTT. Translating it yields CARLSGLAATDTDTQYF.

The rearrangement uses TRBV7-9 and TRBJ2-4; 7 bases fit TRBD2. J was trimmed by 7 bases and V by 3 bases; bases with no gene match: 12. Germline lookup yields CDR1 SEHNR and CDR2 FQNEAQ (reference sequence). The length of the CDR3 is 16 residues. The CDR3 here is CASSFGEGEFANIQYF. The CDR3 DNA sequence: TGTGCCAGCAGCTTCGGGGAGGGAGAATTCGCGAACATTCAGTACTTC.

The chain carries TRBV7-6 and TRBJ1-5; D is unclear. Germline values: CDR1 SGHVS, CDR2 FNYEAQ. CDR3 length equals 13 residues. V lost 0 bases, J lost 4 bases, and 4 bases lay in between. CDR3 DNA: TGTGCCAGCAGCTTAGCGGCAAATCAGCCCCAGCATTTT. It specifies CASSLAANQPQHF.

This rearrangement joins TRBV25-1 to TRBJ2-2, with 11 bases aligning to TRBD1. Trimming removed 2 bases from V and 6 bases from J; junction bases left unmatched: 8. Germline CDR1 MGHDK, CDR2 SYGVNS. The CDR3 has 17 amino acids. The CDR3 DNA reads as TGTGCCAGCAGTGAAGTTTTTGGGACAGGGGGAGCCGGGGAGCTGTTTTTT. Translation: CASSEVFGTGGAGELFF.

V gene TRBV19 combines with J gene TRBJ2-7; 7 bases match TRBD1. Germline loops: CDR1 LNHDA, CDR2 SQIVND (reference sequence). The CDR3 is 14 residues long. V gave up 3 bases and J gave up 4 bases; unmatched junction bases: 6. CDR3 in DNA: TGTGCCAGTAGTATTCTTGGGACAGAATACGAGCAGTACTTC. It yields the protein CASSILGTEYEQYF.

In its sample, this clone was seen a few times. The chain is built from TRBV27 and TRBJ1-4; 7 bases map to TRBD1. Germline values: CDR1 MNHEY, CDR2 SMNVEV (reference sequence). The CDR3 sequence is 13 residues long. J gave up 5 bases and V 5 bases, and 2 bases lay outside the gene matches. This chain's CDR3 is CASSGTENEKLFF. CDR3 DNA: TGTGCCAGCAGTGGGACAGAAAATGAAAAACTGTTTTTT.

J is TRBJ2-3 and V is TRBV5-8; 8 bases agree with TRBD1. This CDR3 has 15 residues. From germline, CDR1 is SGHTS and CDR2 YDEGEE. The V segment lost 4 bases and the J segment 2 bases; nucleotides outside the gene matches: 6. The CDR3 DNA follows: TGTGCCAGCAGCATCGGACAGGGTAACACAGATACGCAGTATTTT. Its translation: CASSIGQGNTDTQYF.

J is TRBJ2-3 and V is TRBV11-3, with D maybe TRBD1 (5 bases). This CDR3 is 14 amino acids long. V lost 3 bases and J 0 bases, leaving 7 bases between the germline ends. CDR1 is SGHNT and CDR2 is YENEEA in the germline V gene. DNA for the CDR3: TGTGCCAGCAGCTTGGACACCAGCACAGATACGCAGTATTTT. Translated: CASSLDTSTDTQYF.

The rearrangement links TRBV6-6 to TRBJ2-7; no definite D call. The V end lost 0 bases, the J end lost 3 bases, and 12 bases lay between the germline ends. Germline V gene lookup returns CDR1 MNHNY and CDR2 SVGAGI (reference sequence). The CDR3 sequence is 15 residues long. The CDR3 nucleotides read TGTGCCAGCAGTTACTCGGTTGGCAGAAACTACGAGCAGTACTTC. Its protein product is CASSYSVGRNYEQYF.

The gene calls are TRBV5-1 and TRBJ2-5, with 8 nucleotides matching TRBD2. Looked up from germline, CDR1 is SGHRS and CDR2 is YFSETQ. Trimming cost V 3 bases and J 5 bases; bases outside gene matches: 12. CDR3 size: 16 residues. For the CDR3, the DNA is TGCGCCAGCAGCTCTAGTAGCGGGGCCTTAGGGGAGACCCAGTACTTC. It yields the protein CASSSSSGALGETQYF.

CDR3 DNA: TGTGCCAGCGGTCCGGGACAGGACCAAGAGACCCAGTACTTC. This gives the protein CASGPGQDQETQYF. This rearrangement joins TRBV4-2 to TRBJ2-5, with 8 bases matching TRBD1. V lost 8 bases to trimming and J lost 0 bases; unmatched junction nucleotides: 5. The CDR3 sequence is 14 residues long. Germline V CDR1 and CDR2: LGHNA, YNFKEQ.

The chain joins TRBV5-1 to TRBJ2-1; the match to TRBD2 covers 8 bases. From germline, CDR1 is SGHRS and CDR2 YFSETQ. The V segment lost 6 bases and the J segment 10 bases; nucleotides outside the gene matches: 9. CDR3 length equals 13 residues. The CDR3 coding sequence is TGCGCCAGCACCTCCCGGGGGGGCCTCGAGCAGTTCTTC. Protein product: CASTSRGGLEQFF.

This clone has only one observation. The chain employs TRBV27 and TRBJ1-2, with D unclear. Germline CDR1 is MNHEY and CDR2 is SMNVEV (reference sequence). Deletions cut 7 bases from V and 7 bases from J, with 28 bases between. The CDR3 has 17 residues. Here the CDR3 DNA reads TGTGCCAGCAAACCCACAAAGCGCCCCCCCCAAATTTTTGGCTACACCTTC. Its protein product is CASKPTKRPPQIFGYTF.